This T cell receptor beta chain was sequenced in a study of cytomegalovirus exposure and HLA in healthy donors. Comment on this clone: Its antigen is not identified.

PCR amplification relied on 60 Vbeta primers (plus 13 Jbeta primers). Only in-frame clones appear in the TCRdb table, and some are missing; sequencing was by immunoSEQ multiplex PCR. The sample has about 140,000 clones, and its top ten clones hold over 2%. The CDR3 runs 15 residues. Germline V gene data show CDR1 as SGHRS and CDR2 as YFSETQ. The ends were cut back, 4 bases at V and 4 bases at J, with 16 bases in the middle. The study, taken as a whole, reports: Excluded were some V segments that proved indistinguishable, including TRBV6-2 and TRBV6-3.

Sequencing was done on a sample of PBMCs. The chain links TRBV5-1 to TRBJ2-3; tentative D call: TRBD1 (7 bases). This clonotype was sampled from a woman aged 18 to 35 in good health and CMV-seronegative. The CDR3 bases are TGCGCCAGCAGCGTAAGTCAGGGGGGCGCAGATACGCAGTATTTT. This sequence encodes CASSVSQGGADTQYF. Filled out from reference TRBV5-1 and TRBJ2-3, the complete variable domain reads KAGVTQTPRYLIKTRGQQVTLSCSPISGHRSVSWYQQTPGQGLQFLFEYFSETQRNKGNFPGRFSGRQFSNSRSEMNVSTLELGDSALYLCASSVSQGGADTQYFGPGTRLTVL.